This TCR beta chain was retrieved from a study of T cells in Graves' hyperthyroidism and ophthalmopathy. The CDR3 regions of TCR beta were amplified from RNA transcripts. The TCR CDR3 was amplified in a first-round RT-PCR using the HTBI primer set. TCRdb processed the multiplex PCR reads anew with MiXCR; each CDR3 protein has one entry. The table has about 740,000 distinct CDR3 sequences, around 15% seen once. Clinical symptoms, serum thyroxine and TRAb, thyroid ultrasound and orbital computed tomography together formed the diagnostic basis. The CDR3 contains 13 residues. Trimming removed 4 bases from V and 3 bases from J; junction bases left unmatched: 0. This clonotype was observed at least ten times.

The receptor was isolated from a woman aged 18-29 years with Graves' hyperthyroidism. The sample taken for sequencing was blood. This sequence joins TRBV12-3 or TRBV12-4 and TRBJ2-1, with 7 bases fitting TRBD2. The CDR3 nucleotides read TGTGCCAGCAGTTGGGACTACTACAATGAGCAGTTCTTC. Translated: CASSWDYYNEQFF.